The next 32 T cell receptor beta chains were all read from a single sample in a study of beta chain features in type 1 diabetes. General study results and limits: Shorter TCRB CDR3s, moderately but significantly so, marked every one of the four CD4+ subsets in Type 1 diabetes patients.

Antigens of these TCRs are unknown. Sequencing targeted expressed TCRB transcripts, as all isolated RNA had been reverse transcribed. Measured with immunoSEQ multiplex PCR; TCRdb has only the in-frame clones, and not every one. The data show some 190,000 clones, with around 8% seen just once and approximately 1% held by the top ten. The sequenced material came from central memory CD4+ T cells from blood. The receptor source for this set is a woman aged 40 to 50 with type 1 diabetes.

V is TRBV9 and J is TRBJ2-5; maybe TRBD2 (6 bases). CDR1 and CDR2 from the germline V gene are SGDLS and YYNGEE. The V and J ends lost 4 bases and 5 bases respectively, with 24 bases between them. The CDR3 runs to 17 residues. The CDR3 protein is CASSLGVAEGPTETQYF. CDR3 nucleotide sequence: TGTGCCAGCAGCTTAGGGGTGGCGGAGGGGCCGACGGAGACCCAGTACTTC.

The count of this clone is one. The chain carries TRBV28 and TRBJ2-7, with D perhaps matching TRBD2 (6 bases). Per the germline V gene, CDR1 is MDHEN and CDR2 is SYDVKM. V lost 7 bases and J lost 6, with 19 bases in between. There are 14 residues in the CDR3. CDR3 nucleotides: TGTGCCAGCACCTCACGGGACTCACGGGGCGAGCAGTACTTC. Its translation is CASTSRDSRGEQYF.

This clone was seen a few times. The chain carries TRBV6-4 and TRBJ2-1, with 11 bases fitting TRBD2. CDR3 length: 15 amino acids. V dropped 4 bases and J dropped 8; count of bases not matched to a gene: 7. The V gene's germline CDR1 is MRHNA and CDR2 SNTAGT. CDR3: CASSVRLAGTDEQFF. CDR3 nucleotide sequence: TGTGCCAGCAGTGTTCGACTAGCGGGAACGGATGAGCAGTTCTTC.

This clone was found a few times. The gene calls are TRBV7-3 and TRBJ2-3; the D gene is possibly TRBD1 (5 bases). Germline CDR1 reads SGHTA; CDR2 reads FQGTGA. The CDR3 has 15 amino acids. Trimming cost V 2 bases and J 2 bases, with 11 bases left between them. CDR3: CASSLGALTTDTQYF. DNA of the CDR3: TGTGCCAGCAGCTTAGGGGCCCTTACCACAGATACGCAGTATTTT. The variable domain in full, completed from reference TRBV7-3 and TRBJ2-3, reads GAGVSQTPSNKVTEKGKYVELRCDPISGHTALYWYRQSLGQGPEFLIYFQGTGAADDSGLPNDRFFAVRPEGSVSTLKIQRTERGDSAVYLCASSLGALTTDTQYFGPGTRLTVL.

This clone was counted at least ten times. The chain couples TRBV28 to TRBJ1-5; 11 bases agree with TRBD1. This CDR3 contains 15 residues. Germline V gene sequence: CDR1 MDHEN, CDR2 SYDVKM. Unmatched junction bases numbered 7, after V lost 6 bases and J lost 6 bases. CDR3 residues: CASRIRDRGAQPQHF. As DNA, the CDR3 is TGTGCCAGCAGAATAAGGGACAGGGGGGCTCAGCCCCAGCATTTT.

The chain recombines TRBV14 with TRBJ1-2; 7 nucleotides line up with TRBD1. Germline CDR1 is SGHDN and CDR2 is FVKESK. The CDR3 is 16 amino acids. The junction had 12 bases not matched to a gene; V was cut back by 4 bases and J by 4 bases. CDR3 sequence reads: CASSPQAGTAFYGYTF. CDR3 nucleotides: TGTGCCAGCAGCCCCCAAGCCGGGACAGCCTTCTATGGCTACACCTTC.

The chain links TRBV29-1 to TRBJ2-1, with TRBD2 identical over 11 bases. The trim removed 4 bases at V and 9 bases at J, leaving 8 bases unmatched. CDR1 is SQVTM and CDR2 is ANQGSEA in the germline V gene. This CDR3 region has 14 residues. CDR3 coding DNA: TGCAGCGTTGGTCCGGGACTAGCGGTCGGTGAGCAGTTCTTC. Protein sequence: CSVGPGLAVGEQFF.

This clone has at least ten counts. CDR3 DNA: TGTGCCACCATGGAGGAGAATGAAGCTTTCTTT. Its translation is CATMEENEAFF. The chain carries TRBV2 and TRBJ1-1; D is uncertain. The germline V and J ends were trimmed by 10 bases and 7 bases, with 13 bases remaining between them. The CDR3 length is 11 residues. The germline V gene has CDR1 SNHLY and CDR2 FYNNEI.

The rearrangement uses TRBV4-3 and TRBJ2-1; 10 bases are shared with TRBD2. V shed 1 base, J shed 1 base, and the junction held 1 base outside the gene matches. Germline V lookup: CDR1 LGHNA, CDR2 YSLEER. This CDR3 is 16 amino acids long. CDR3 DNA: TGCGCCAGCAGCCAAGTAGCGGGAGGATCCTACAATGAGCAGTTCTTC. Its protein is CASSQVAGGSYNEQFF.

J is TRBJ2-1 and V is TRBV7-3; TRBD2 aligns across 12 bases. The junction had 12 bases not matched to a gene; V was cut back by 4 bases and J by 8 bases. The CDR3 runs to 17 residues. Germline CDR1 reads SGHTA; CDR2 reads FQGTGA. This CDR3 is CASSSLRLAGEGDEQFF. CDR3 nucleotide sequence: TGTGCCAGCAGCTCCCTCCGACTAGCGGGAGAGGGCGATGAGCAGTTCTTC.

This clone was counted many times. The CDR3 reads CASSSKPQNTEAFF. The CDR3 nucleotides are TGTGCCAGCAGTTCTAAACCCCAAAACACTGAAGCTTTCTTT. The chain uses TRBV6-6 and TRBJ1-1; D is unclear. This CDR3 spans 14 amino acids. V was clipped by 4 bases and J by 2 bases, with 11 bases between them. Germline V gene lookup returns CDR1 MNHNY and CDR2 SVGAGI (reference sequence).

This clone was recorded a few times. Other DNA sequences in the sample encode the same CDR3. The genes are TRBV5-4 and TRBJ2-7; TRBD2 matches 10 bases. The CDR3 runs to 13 residues. Trimming at V came to 6 bases and at J to 3 bases, leaving 3 bases not matched to a gene. CDR1 SGHNT and CDR2 YYREEE come from the germline V gene (reference sequence). CDR3 in DNA: TGTGCCAGCAAGCGGGGGGGCGGCTACGAGCAGTACTTC. Amino acid sequence: CASKRGGGYEQYF.

J is TRBJ1-4 and V is TRBV4-1, with D maybe TRBD1 (6 bases). The germline V gene encodes CDR1 MGHRA and CDR2 YSYEKL. CDR3 length equals 16 residues. The germline V and J ends were trimmed by 0 bases and 4 bases, with 12 bases remaining between them. This CDR3 is CASSQDVTGGNEKLFF. CDR3 sequence (DNA): TGCGCCAGCAGCCAAGATGTGACAGGAGGTAATGAAAAACTGTTTTTT.

The chain couples TRBV5-6 to TRBJ2-1; 9 bases map to TRBD1. The CDR3 is made up of 15 amino acids. The trim removed 4 bases at V and 9 bases at J, leaving 11 bases unmatched. Germline V lookup: CDR1 SGHDT, CDR2 YYEEEE. This CDR3 is CASSPDRGSNSEQFF. The DNA for the CDR3 is TGTGCCAGCAGCCCGGACAGGGGTTCCAACAGTGAGCAGTTCTTC.

In this sample, this clone turned up a few times. This chain links TRBV7-9 with TRBJ2-7; 8 nucleotides match TRBD2. V shed 5 bases and J 7 bases; nucleotides not matched to a gene: 4. The CDR3 consists of 12 residues. Germline CDR1 SEHNR, CDR2 FQNEAQ (reference sequence). Here the CDR3 DNA reads TGTGCCAGCAGCGGGGGGACTAGTGAGCAGTACTTC. As protein: CASSGGTSEQYF.

This chain links TRBV29-1 with TRBJ1-1, with D maybe TRBD1 (5 bases). The CDR3 is 12 amino acids. V was pared by 4 bases and J by 1 base, with 7 bases between. The germline V gene has CDR1 SQVTM and CDR2 ANQGSEA. CDR3 sequence (DNA): TGCAGCGTTGGGGGCTGGAACACTGAAGCTTTCTTT. Translating gives CSVGGWNTEAFF.

This clone was counted between two and nine times. The V gene is TRBV5-1, the J gene TRBJ2-5; D perhaps matches TRBD1 (6 bases). CDR1 is SGHRS, CDR2 YFSETQ, per germline. The V and J ends lost 4 bases and 1 base respectively, with 8 bases between them. The CDR3 has 13 residues. The CDR3 nucleotides are TGCGCCAGCAGCCCGGACAGCCAAGAGACCCAGTACTTC. Protein sequence: CASSPDSQETQYF.

The chain carries TRBV30 and TRBJ2-1, with 8 bases fitting TRBD2. The CDR3 is made up of 12 amino acids. J lost 10 bases, V lost 1 base, and 3 bases had no gene match. Germline loops: CDR1 GTSNPN, CDR2 SVGIG (reference sequence). The chain's CDR3 is CAWSGSGVEQFF. The CDR3 region has the DNA TGTGCCTGGAGTGGTAGCGGGGTGGAGCAGTTCTTC.

This clone was seen only a few times. CDR3 DNA sequence: TGTGCCTGGAGTGTACGGCGGGGGGAGTTAAATGAGCAGTTCTTC. Translating gives CAWSVRRGELNEQFF. The chain employs TRBV30 and TRBJ2-1; 8 positions agree with TRBD2. CDR1 GTSNPN and CDR2 SVGIG come from the germline V gene (reference sequence). Trimming took 0 bases from V and 7 from J; bases not matched to a gene: 8. The CDR3 extends over 15 amino acids.

V and J are TRBV6-6 and TRBJ2-2, with 13 bases identical to TRBD2. Per germline, CDR1 MNHNY and CDR2 SVGAGI (reference sequence). Trimming at V came to 11 bases and at J to 0 bases, leaving 6 bases not matched to a gene. This CDR3 is built from 16 residues. CDR3 DNA: TGTGCCGGGAAAGGGACTAGCGGGGCGAACACCGGGGAGCTGTTTTTT. This codes for CAGKGTSGANTGELFF.

This clone was detected a few times. The chain is built from TRBV28 and TRBJ2-2; D is ambiguous. The CDR3 loop spans 14 amino acids. The germline gives CDR1 MDHEN, CDR2 SYDVKM. V lost 6 bases and J 6 bases, leaving 14 bases between the germline ends. In nucleotides, the CDR3 is TGTGCCAGCAGCCTGACCCAGCTAGCCGGGGAGCTGTTTTTT. Protein sequence: CASSLTQLAGELFF.

This chain links TRBV5-4 with TRBJ1-1; D gene uncertain. The CDR3 spans 13 residues. V gave up 3 bases and J gave up 2 bases, with 8 bases separating them. CDR1 is SGHNT and CDR2 is YYREEE in the germline V gene (reference sequence). The CDR3 DNA sequence: TGTGCCAGCAGCTCCCTTCTAAACACTGAAGCTTTCTTT. Its protein is CASSSLLNTEAFF.

This clone was counted only a few times. The chain uses TRBV19 and TRBJ1-1, with 8 nucleotides matching TRBD1. The J segment lost 1 base and the V segment lost 5 bases, leaving 3 bases of the junction unmatched. The CDR3 contains 14 residues. Germline-derived CDR1 and CDR2 are LNHDA and SQIVND (reference sequence). The CDR3 DNA is TGTGCCAGTAGTTCCACAGGGGGGAACACTGAAGCTTTCTTT. Its translation is CASSSTGGNTEAFF. The variable domain in full, completed from reference TRBV19 and TRBJ1-1, reads DGGITQSPKYLFRKEGQNVTLSCEQNLNHDAMYWYRQDPGQGLRLIYYSQIVNDFQKGDIAEGYSVSREKKESFPLTVTSAQKNPTAFYLCASSSTGGNTEAFFGQGTRLTVV.

Only a few counts were recorded for this clone. J is TRBJ1-6 and V is TRBV5-6; D unclear. The CDR3 loop spans 16 amino acids. Germline V gives CDR1 SGHDT, CDR2 YYEEEE. V was clipped by 1 base and J by 5 bases, with 13 bases between them. CDR3 residues: CASSLTDRQDNSPLHF. The CDR3 coding sequence is TGTGCCAGCAGCTTGACTGATCGGCAGGATAATTCACCCCTCCACTTT.

The chain uses TRBV27 and TRBJ2-7, with TRBD1 as a possible D gene (5 bases). V was clipped by 6 bases and J by 6 bases, with 15 bases between them. The CDR3 totals 13 residues. Germline CDR1 is MNHEY and CDR2 is SMNVEV (reference sequence). The CDR3 region is CASRTGRDGEQYF. In DNA, the CDR3 is TGTGCCAGCAGGACGGGCAGGGATGGCGAGCAGTACTTC.

This chain connects TRBV11-2 to TRBJ2-7, with a possible D match to TRBD2 (5 bases). V lost 2 bases and J 0 bases, leaving 8 bases between the germline ends. Per the germline V gene, CDR1 is SGHAT and CDR2 is FQNNGV. This CDR3 contains 14 residues. The chain's CDR3 is CASSLREISYEQYF. The DNA of the CDR3 is TGTGCCAGCAGCTTAAGGGAGATCTCCTACGAGCAGTACTTC.

The chain recombines TRBV25-1 with TRBJ1-5; a possible D gene is TRBD1 (5 bases). Germline V gene lookup returns CDR1 MGHDK and CDR2 SYGVNS. V lost 8 bases to trimming and J lost 4 bases, with 15 bases between them. This CDR3 is 14 amino acids long. CDR3 bases: TGTGCCAGCGCCCCCTTGACAGAGAATCAGCCCCAGCATTTT. This translates into CASAPLTENQPQHF.

This clone came up a few times. CDR3 protein: CATQVGGRQEETQYF. CDR3 sequence (DNA): TGTGCCACCCAGGTAGGCGGGAGGCAAGAAGAGACCCAGTACTTC. J is TRBJ2-5 and V is TRBV5-4; TRBD2 matches 8 bases. V dropped 9 bases and J dropped 3; count of bases not matched to a gene: 13. In germline, CDR1 is SGHNT, CDR2 YYREEE (reference sequence). The CDR3 contains 15 residues.

This clone was observed a few times. V gene TRBV6-6 combines with J gene TRBJ2-7; 8 bases fit TRBD1. In germline, CDR1 is MNHNY, CDR2 SVGAGI (reference sequence). With V trimmed by 6 bases and J by 1 base, 5 bases remained unmatched. The CDR3 loop spans 14 amino acids. CDR3 region: CASRSGQGSYEQYF. In DNA, the CDR3 is TGTGCCAGCAGATCCGGACAGGGATCCTACGAGCAGTACTTC.

The genes are TRBV19 and TRBJ1-1; D not certain. Germline V gene data show CDR1 as LNHDA and CDR2 as SQIVND (reference sequence). Trimming shortened V by 4 bases and J by 7 bases, and 16 bases separated the two germline ends. The CDR3 is 14 amino acids. In DNA form, the CDR3 reads TGTGCCAGTAGTACCTTTTCTCAGGCGGGTGAAGCTTTCTTT. The encoded protein is CASSTFSQAGEAFF.

This clone came up a few times. The chain joins TRBV29-1 to TRBJ1-2; D remains unclear. Germline CDR1 is SQVTM and CDR2 is ANQGSEA. V was pared by 5 bases and J by 5 bases, with 15 bases between. This CDR3 has 13 amino acids. The CDR3 sequence: CSVFSRLGYGYTF. CDR3 DNA: TGCAGCGTTTTCTCTCGCCTCGGGTATGGCTACACCTTC.

This clone was counted between two and nine times. V and J are TRBV27 and TRBJ2-5, with D perhaps matching TRBD2 (5 bases). CDR3 size: 13 residues. Trimming took 3 bases from V and 5 from J, leaving 10 bases between them. From germline, CDR1 is MNHEY and CDR2 SMNVEV (reference sequence). The CDR3 protein is CASSFASRETQYF. As DNA, the CDR3 is TGTGCCAGCAGTTTCGCTAGCCGGGAGACCCAGTACTTC.